The rows below give T cell receptor beta chains drawn from one sample of a study of TIL therapy for anti-PD-1-resistant metastatic lung cancer. Produced via immunoSEQ multiplex PCR; TCRdb's table is partial and in-frame only. The sample includes approximately 5,000 clones, 64% seen only once; the top ten take roughly 9.5%. The sequencing here drew on tumor tissue, taken at baseline. All receptors come from a man between 65 and 85 years old with non-small cell lung cancer. The CDR3 runs from the conserved cysteine through the conserved F or W. Fields, in order: D gene, J gene, V gene, CDR3 protein, CDR3 DNA. D genes are given only for firm matches.

D gene: TRBD1
J gene: TRBJ1-1
V gene: TRBV5-1
CDR3 protein: CASSPGTGNTEAFF
CDR3 DNA: TGCGCCAGCAGCCCGGGGACAGGGAACACTGAAGCTTTCTTT

D gene: -
J gene: TRBJ1-2
V gene: TRBV28
CDR3 protein: CASTKENYGYTF
CDR3 DNA: TGTGCCAGCACCAAAGAGAACTATGGCTACACCTTC

D gene: TRBD1
J gene: TRBJ1-4
V gene: TRBV9
CDR3 protein: CASSSRTGVGEKLFF
CDR3 DNA: TGTGCCAGCAGCTCCAGGACAGGGGTCGGGGAAAAACTGTTTTTT

D gene: -
J gene: TRBJ2-1
V gene: TRBV5-1
CDR3 protein: CASSARASEKYYNEQFF
CDR3 DNA: TGCGCCAGCAGCGCCCGCGCTAGCGAGAAGTACTACAATGAGCAGTTCTTC

D gene: -
J gene: TRBJ1-5
V gene: TRBV7-9
CDR3 protein: CASSSGGGGVQPQHF
CDR3 DNA: TGTGCCAGCAGCTCGGGCGGGGGCGGAGTTCAGCCCCAGCATTTT

D gene: TRBD1
J gene: TRBJ2-2
V gene: TRBV28
CDR3 protein: CASLAGGNTGELFF
CDR3 DNA: TGTGCCAGTCTAGCAGGGGGAAACACCGGGGAGCTGTTTTTT

D gene: TRBD2
J gene: TRBJ2-1
V gene: TRBV10-3
CDR3 protein: CAISESLAGAGNEQFF
CDR3 DNA: TGTGCCATCAGTGAGTCGCTAGCGGGAGCCGGAAATGAGCAGTTCTTC

D gene: -
J gene: TRBJ2-1
V gene: TRBV15
CDR3 protein: CATSRAGPSYNEQFF
CDR3 DNA: TGTGCCACCAGCAGAGCTGGTCCCTCCTACAATGAGCAGTTCTTC

D gene: -
J gene: TRBJ2-5
V gene: TRBV2
CDR3 protein: CASNGGETQYF
CDR3 DNA: TGTGCCAGCAACGGGGGCGAGACCCAGTACTTC

D gene: TRBD2
J gene: TRBJ2-1
V gene: TRBV7-3
CDR3 protein: CASSFGLANEQFF
CDR3 DNA: TGTGCCAGCAGCTTCGGACTAGCTAATGAGCAGTTCTTC

D gene: -
J gene: TRBJ1-6
V gene: TRBV5-5
CDR3 protein: CASSTRENSPLHF
CDR3 DNA: TGTGCCAGCAGTACTAGGGAGAATTCACCCCTCCACTTT

D gene: TRBD2
J gene: TRBJ2-1
V gene: TRBV7-3
CDR3 protein: CASSYRGTSGRGNNEQFF
CDR3 DNA: TGTGCCAGCAGCTACCGGGGGACTAGCGGGAGGGGAAACAATGAGCAGTTCTTC

D gene: TRBD1
J gene: TRBJ1-5
V gene: TRBV7-2
CDR3 protein: CASSLAGTGNKPQHF
CDR3 DNA: TGTGCCAGCAGCTTAGCCGGGACAGGGAATAAGCCCCAGCATTTT